This is a list of T cell receptor beta chains from one sample in a study of cytotoxic CD8 clonotypes in ibrutinib-treated CLL. Clones were read by immunoSEQ multiplex PCR, and TCRdb kept only the in-frame ones, dropping some. The repertoire has about 130,000 clones, over 75% of them found once; the top ten carry roughly 2%. Specimen: PBMCs, collected after 24 months of ibrutinib treatment. These receptors were obtained from a human donor with chronic lymphocytic leukemia. Each CDR3 is given with its conserved first and last residue. Each record gives: J gene, D gene, clone size, V gene, CDR3 protein, CDR3 DNA. A D gene is named only where the DNA matches it firmly. Only some rows state a clone size, as once, few, many or a class for expanded clones.

TRBJ1-5	TRBD1	.	TRBV28	CASSPGQGNQPQHF	TGTGCCAGCAGTCCGGGACAGGGCAATCAGCCCCAGCATTTT
TRBJ2-7	TRBD2	once	TRBV19	CASSRTSGRASGASYEQYF	TGTGCCAGTAGTAGGACTAGCGGGAGGGCCAGCGGTGCCTCCTACGAGCAGTACTTC
TRBJ1-1	.	.	TRBV27	CASSFGGGMNTEAFF	TGTGCCAGCAGTTTTGGGGGCGGAATGAACACTGAAGCTTTCTTT
TRBJ2-2	TRBD2	.	TRBV19	CASKGLAGVRGTGELFF	TGTGCCAGTAAGGGACTAGCGGGAGTCAGGGGGACCGGGGAGCTGTTTTTT
TRBJ1-5	.	.	TRBV6-1	CASSVMGGRGQGQPQHF	TGTGCCAGCAGTGTAATGGGGGGGAGAGGGCAGGGTCAGCCCCAGCATTTT
TRBJ1-5	TRBD1	.	TRBV10-3	CATSPGQGIEQPQHF	TGTGCCACCTCCCCGGGACAGGGGATAGAACAGCCCCAGCATTTT
TRBJ2-7	TRBD1	.	TRBV5-1	CASSLGDRDYEQYF	TGCGCCAGCAGCTTGGGGGACAGGGACTACGAGCAGTACTTC
TRBJ2-7	TRBD1	.	TRBV7-2	CASSVGQGAEQYF	TGTGCCAGCAGCGTCGGACAGGGGGCCGAGCAGTACTTC
TRBJ1-5	.	.	TRBV4-3	CASSQELFGDTRGSQPQHF	TGCGCCAGCAGCCAAGAACTGTTCGGGGACACTAGAGGTAGTCAGCCCCAGCATTTT
TRBJ2-1	.	once	TRBV9	CASSVEGLSYNEQFF	TGTGCCAGCAGCGTAGAGGGTCTGTCCTACAATGAGCAGTTCTTC
TRBJ2-3	.	.	TRBV5-1	CASSFGEGFTDTQYF	TGCGCCAGCAGCTTTGGTGAGGGGTTCACAGATACGCAGTATTTT
TRBJ1-1	.	.	TRBV28	CASRTGGGENTEAFF	TGTGCCAGCCGAACCGGAGGGGGAGAGAACACTGAAGCTTTCTTT
TRBJ1-2	.	.	TRBV19	CASRTNYGYTF	TGTGCCAGTAGAACTAACTATGGCTACACCTTC
TRBJ2-3	TRBD2	.	TRBV9	CASSLAGRGDTQYF	TGTGCCAGCAGCTTAGCGGGGAGGGGAGATACGCAGTATTTT
TRBJ1-1	.	.	TRBV15	CATSSETGNTEAFF	TGTGCCACCAGTAGCGAGACGGGGAACACTGAAGCTTTCTTT
TRBJ2-7	TRBD1	.	TRBV28	CASSPTGADYEQYF	TGTGCCAGCAGTCCGACAGGGGCGGACTACGAGCAGTACTTC
TRBJ2-6	.	.	TRBV14	CASSQFKSGANVLTF	TGTGCCAGCAGCCAATTTAAGTCTGGGGCCAACGTCCTGACTTTC
TRBJ2-7	TRBD1	.	TRBV28	CASSTSGTGGLEQYF	TGTGCCAGCAGTACCTCCGGGACAGGGGGCCTCGAGCAGTACTTC
TRBJ2-4	TRBD1	.	TRBV5-5	CASSSEGGTGNYLAKNIQYF	TGTGCCAGCAGCTCCGAGGGCGGGACAGGGAATTACTTAGCCAAAAACATTCAGTACTTC
TRBJ1-1	TRBD1	few	TRBV7-9	CASSSNGQGKAFF	TGTGCCAGCAGCTCCAACGGACAGGGTAAAGCTTTCTTT
TRBJ2-1	.	once	TRBV15	CATNLPPSYEQFF	TGTGCCACAAATTTACCCCCCTCCTATGAGCAGTTCTTC
TRBJ2-7	.	.	TRBV19	CASMRTDAYEQYF	TGTGCCAGTATGAGGACAGACGCCTACGAGCAGTACTTC